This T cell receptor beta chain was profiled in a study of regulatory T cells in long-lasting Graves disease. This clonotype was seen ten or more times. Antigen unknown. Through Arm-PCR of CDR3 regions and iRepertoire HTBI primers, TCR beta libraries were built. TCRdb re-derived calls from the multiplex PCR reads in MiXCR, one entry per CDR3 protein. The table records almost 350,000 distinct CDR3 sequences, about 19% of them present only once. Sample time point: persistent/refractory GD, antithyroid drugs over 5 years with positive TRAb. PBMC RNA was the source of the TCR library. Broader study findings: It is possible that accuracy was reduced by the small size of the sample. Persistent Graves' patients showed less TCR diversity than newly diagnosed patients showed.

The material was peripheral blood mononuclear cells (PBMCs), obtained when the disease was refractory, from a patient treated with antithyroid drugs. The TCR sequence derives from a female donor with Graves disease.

CDR3 amino acids: CASSSDTNQPQHF. CDR3 coding DNA: TGCGCCAGCAGCTCGGACACCAATCAGCCCCAGCATTTT. V usage is TRBV5-1 and J usage is TRBJ1-5; possibly TRBD1 for D (5 bases). The CDR3 contains 13 residues. Germline loops: CDR1 SGHRS, CDR2 YFSETQ. V lost 3 bases and J lost 3, with 7 bases in between.